The source of this T cell receptor (beta chain) is a study of T-cell memory formation after mild COVID-19. As for the study in general: TCR clusters were largely donor specific.

Study-wide points: Clones contracting over day 15 to 85 were CD4/CD8 balanced, with later expanders leaning CD4+. Certain responding clones were present in pre-infection memory, suggesting participation of cross-reactive memory.

Each CDR3 protein gets one entry after TCRdb re-called the 5' RACE reads with MiXCR. The table has about 470,000 distinct CDR3 sequences, roughly 25% seen once. This CDR3 is 17 amino acids long. J lost 5 bases, V lost 4 bases, and 12 bases had no gene match. Germline V gene sequence: CDR1 SGHAT, CDR2 FQDESV (reference sequence). As concerns this clonotype: Antigen: not known.

This receptor was identified in an adult woman who had mild COVID-19 (a few samples of this study predate the infection). Cell type and time point are not known. The rearrangement joins TRBV11-1 to TRBJ2-1; 9 bases agree with TRBD2. Material for sequencing was PBMCs or a T cell subset sorted from them (not recorded which). CDR3 coding DNA: TGTGCCAGCAGCTGGGGGCAGGGACTAGCCGAGCACAATGAGCAGTTCTTC. Its protein is CASSWGQGLAEHNEQFF.